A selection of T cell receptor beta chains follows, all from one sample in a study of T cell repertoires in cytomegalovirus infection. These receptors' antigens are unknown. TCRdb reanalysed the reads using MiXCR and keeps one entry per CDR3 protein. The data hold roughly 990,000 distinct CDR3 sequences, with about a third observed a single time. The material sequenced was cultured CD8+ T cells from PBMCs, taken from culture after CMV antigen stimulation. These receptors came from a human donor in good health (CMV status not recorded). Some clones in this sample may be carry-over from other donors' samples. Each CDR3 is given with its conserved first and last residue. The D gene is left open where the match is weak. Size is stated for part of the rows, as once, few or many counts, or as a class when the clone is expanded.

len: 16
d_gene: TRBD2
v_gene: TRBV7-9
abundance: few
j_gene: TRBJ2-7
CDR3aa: CASSFNPSGGSYEQYF
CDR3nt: TGTGCCAGCAGCTTCAATCCGAGCGGGGGGTCCTACGAGCAGTACTTC

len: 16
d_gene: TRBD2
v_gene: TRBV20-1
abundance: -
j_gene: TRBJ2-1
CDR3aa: CSAPHPGLAAYNEQFF
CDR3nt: TGCAGTGCTCCACACCCGGGACTAGCGGCCTACAATGAGCAGTTCTTC

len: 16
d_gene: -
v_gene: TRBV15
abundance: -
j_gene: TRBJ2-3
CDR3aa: CATSRDVSGMHGTQYF
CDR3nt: TGTGCCACCAGCAGAGATGTCTCCGGAATGCACGGTACGCAGTATTTT

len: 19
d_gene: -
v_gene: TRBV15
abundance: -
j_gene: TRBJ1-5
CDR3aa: CATSREGTSGAGGNQPQHF
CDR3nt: TGTGCCACCAGCAGAGAGGGGACCTCGGGAGCTGGGGGCAATCAGCCCCAGCATTTT

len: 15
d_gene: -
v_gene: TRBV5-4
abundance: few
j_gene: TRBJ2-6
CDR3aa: CASSGQSSGANVLTF
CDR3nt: TGTGCCAGCAGCGGGCAAAGCTCTGGGGCCAACGTCCTGACTTTC

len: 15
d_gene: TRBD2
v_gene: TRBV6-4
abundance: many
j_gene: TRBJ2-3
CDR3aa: CASSDSGGNTDTQYF
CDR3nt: TGTGCCAGCAGTGACTCCGGGGGGAACACAGATACGCAGTATTTT

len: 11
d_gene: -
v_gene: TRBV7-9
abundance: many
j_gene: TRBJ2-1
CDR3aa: CASSFADEQFF
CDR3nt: TGTGCCAGCAGCTTCGCTGATGAGCAGTTCTTC

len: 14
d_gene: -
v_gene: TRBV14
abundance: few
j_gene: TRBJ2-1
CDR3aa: CASSQNSPYNEQFF
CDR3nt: TGTGCCAGCAGCCAAAACAGCCCCTACAATGAGCAGTTCTTC

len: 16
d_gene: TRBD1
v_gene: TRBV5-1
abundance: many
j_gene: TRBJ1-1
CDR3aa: CASSHSQTGANTEAFF
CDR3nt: TGCGCCAGCAGCCACTCCCAGACAGGGGCGAACACTGAAGCTTTCTTT

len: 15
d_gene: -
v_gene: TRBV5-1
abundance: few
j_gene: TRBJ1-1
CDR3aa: CASSLGQIPNTEAFF
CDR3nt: TGCGCCAGCAGCTTGGGACAAATACCGAACACTGAAGCTTTCTTT

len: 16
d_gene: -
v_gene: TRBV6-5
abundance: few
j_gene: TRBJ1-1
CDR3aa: CASTKWGDVVNTEAFF
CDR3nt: TGTGCCAGCACCAAGTGGGGGGACGTGGTGAACACTGAAGCTTTCTTT

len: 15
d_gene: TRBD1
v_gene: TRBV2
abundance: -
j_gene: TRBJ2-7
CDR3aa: CASREPRDRVYEQYF
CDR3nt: TGTGCCAGCAGGGAACCCCGGGACAGGGTATACGAGCAGTACTTC

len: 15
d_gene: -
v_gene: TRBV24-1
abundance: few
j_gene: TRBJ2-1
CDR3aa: CATSDSRSSYNEQFF
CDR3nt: TGTGCCACCAGTGATTCAAGGAGCTCCTACAATGAGCAGTTCTTC

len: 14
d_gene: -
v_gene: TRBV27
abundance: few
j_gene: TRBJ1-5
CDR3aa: CASMPGYSNQPQHF
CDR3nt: TGTGCCAGCATGCCAGGTTATAGCAATCAGCCCCAGCATTTT

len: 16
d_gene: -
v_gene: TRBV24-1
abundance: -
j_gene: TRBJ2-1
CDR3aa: CATSPSRGSSYNEQFF
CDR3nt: TGTGCCACCAGTCCGAGCCGGGGGAGCTCCTACAATGAGCAGTTCTTC

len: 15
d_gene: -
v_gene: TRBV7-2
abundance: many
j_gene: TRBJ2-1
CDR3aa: CASSFPRVMTNEQFF
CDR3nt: TGTGCCAGCAGCTTCCCCAGGGTGATGACCAATGAGCAGTTCTTC

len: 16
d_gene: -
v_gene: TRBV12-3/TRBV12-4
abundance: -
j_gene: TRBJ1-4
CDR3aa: CASSLVGARTNEKLFF
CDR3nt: TGTGCCAGCAGTTTAGTGGGGGCGCGGACTAATGAAAAACTGTTTTTT

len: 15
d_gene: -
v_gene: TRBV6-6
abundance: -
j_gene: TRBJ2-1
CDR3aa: CASSQTPGNPSGQFF
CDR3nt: TGTGCCAGCAGTCAAACCCCCGGGAATCCCTCAGGGCAGTTCTTC

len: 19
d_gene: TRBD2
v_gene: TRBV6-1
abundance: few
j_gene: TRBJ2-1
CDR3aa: CASSLIAGGWELAYNEQFF
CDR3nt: TGTGCCAGCAGCCTGATTGCGGGGGGCTGGGAACTCGCCTACAATGAGCAGTTCTTC

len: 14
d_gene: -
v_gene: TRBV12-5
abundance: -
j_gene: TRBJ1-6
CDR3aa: CAGNPGANNSPLHF
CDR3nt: TGTGCTGGTAACCCAGGGGCCAATAATTCACCCCTCCACTTT